This T cell receptor (beta chain) originates from a study of shared clonotypes between healthy human individuals. Background on the study: With ages of 18 to 49, the donors were a couple of women and a few men. Every donor yielded three CD4 naive, three CD4 memory, two CD8 naive and one CD8 memory plate. Whole-study findings and limits: Sequencing depth was expected to influence donor clonotype sharing.

Data came from immunoSEQ multiplex PCR; TCRdb stores just in-frame clones and leaves some out. The data show around 2,000,000 clones, just under 95% seen once. Naive CD8 cells, CD45RO-negative and positively selected for CCR7, excluded terminally differentiated effector memory CD45RA+ cells. This clone was seen just once. Antigen unknown. This clonotype was sampled from a man between 18 and 35 years old in good health. Source material: naive CD8+ T cells sorted from blood.

In nucleotides, the CDR3 is TGTGCCAGCAGTTATGAAGGGGAATGGGCAGATACGCAGTATTTT. Translating it yields CASSYEGEWADTQYF. The V call is TRBV27, the J call TRBJ2-3; maybe TRBD1 (5 bases). The CDR3 is 15 amino acids. Trimming removed 4 bases from V and 4 bases from J, with 15 bases in between. CDR1 and CDR2 (germline): MNHEY, SMNVEV (reference sequence).